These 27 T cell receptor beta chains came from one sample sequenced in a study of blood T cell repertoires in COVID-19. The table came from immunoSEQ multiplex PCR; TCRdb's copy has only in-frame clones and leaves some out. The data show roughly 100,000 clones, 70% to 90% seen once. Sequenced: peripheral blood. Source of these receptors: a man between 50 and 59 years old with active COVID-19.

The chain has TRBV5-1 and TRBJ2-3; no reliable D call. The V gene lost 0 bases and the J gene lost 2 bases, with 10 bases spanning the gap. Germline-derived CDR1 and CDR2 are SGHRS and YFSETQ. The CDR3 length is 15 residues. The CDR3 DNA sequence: TGCGCCAGCAGCTTGGACAGAGACCTCACAGATACGCAGTATTTT. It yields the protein CASSLDRDLTDTQYF.

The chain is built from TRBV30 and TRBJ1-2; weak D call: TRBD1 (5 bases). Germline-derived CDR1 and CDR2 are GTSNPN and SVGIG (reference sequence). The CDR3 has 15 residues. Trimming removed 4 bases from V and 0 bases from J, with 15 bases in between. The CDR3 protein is CAWTVGGTPNYGYTF. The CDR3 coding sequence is TGTGCCTGGACGGTGGGGGGAACCCCTAACTATGGCTACACCTTC.

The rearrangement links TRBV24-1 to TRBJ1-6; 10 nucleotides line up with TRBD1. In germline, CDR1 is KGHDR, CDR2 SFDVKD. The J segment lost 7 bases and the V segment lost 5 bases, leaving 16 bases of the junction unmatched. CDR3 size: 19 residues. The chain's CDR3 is CATSVGRPGQGSLNSPLHF. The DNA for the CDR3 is TGTGCCACCAGTGTTGGGAGACCGGGACAGGGGTCTCTAAATTCACCCCTCCACTTT.

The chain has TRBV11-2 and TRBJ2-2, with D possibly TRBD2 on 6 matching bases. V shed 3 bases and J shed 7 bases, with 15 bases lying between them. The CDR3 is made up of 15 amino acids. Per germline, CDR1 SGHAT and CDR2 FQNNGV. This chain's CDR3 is CASSFRGAQLGELFF. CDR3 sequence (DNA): TGTGCCAGCAGCTTCCGCGGGGCTCAACTCGGGGAGCTGTTTTTT.

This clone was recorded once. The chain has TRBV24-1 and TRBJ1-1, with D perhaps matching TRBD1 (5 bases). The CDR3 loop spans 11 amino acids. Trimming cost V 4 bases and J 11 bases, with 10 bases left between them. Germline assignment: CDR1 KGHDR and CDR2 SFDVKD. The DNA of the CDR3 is TGTGCCACCAGTGAGGGCCGGGGGGCTTTCTTT. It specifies CATSEGRGAFF.

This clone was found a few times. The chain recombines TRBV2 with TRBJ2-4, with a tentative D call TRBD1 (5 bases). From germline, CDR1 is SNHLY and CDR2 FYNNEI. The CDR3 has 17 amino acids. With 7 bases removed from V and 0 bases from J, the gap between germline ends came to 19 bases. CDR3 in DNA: TGTGCCAGCACCTCCCGCCTGCCCCAGGGAGCCAAAAACATTCAGTACTTC. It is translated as CASTSRLPQGAKNIQYF.

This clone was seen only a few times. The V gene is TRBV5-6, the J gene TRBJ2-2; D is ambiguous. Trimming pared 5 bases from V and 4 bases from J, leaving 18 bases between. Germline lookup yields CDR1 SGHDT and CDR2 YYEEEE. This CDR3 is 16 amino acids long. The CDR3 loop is CASSSIVLGGTGELFF. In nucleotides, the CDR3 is TGTGCCAGCAGTTCGATCGTCCTAGGTGGCACCGGGGAGCTGTTTTTT.

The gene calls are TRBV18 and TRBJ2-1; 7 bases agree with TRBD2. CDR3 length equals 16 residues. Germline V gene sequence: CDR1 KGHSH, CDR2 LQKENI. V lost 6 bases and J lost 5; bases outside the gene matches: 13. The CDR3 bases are TGTGCCAGCTCGCCCGGCTCCAGCGGGGCCCACAATGAGCAGTTCTTC. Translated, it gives CASSPGSSGAHNEQFF.

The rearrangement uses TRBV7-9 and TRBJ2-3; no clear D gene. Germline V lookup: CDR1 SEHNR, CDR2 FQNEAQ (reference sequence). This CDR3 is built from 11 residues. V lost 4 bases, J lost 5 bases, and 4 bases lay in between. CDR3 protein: CASSSIDTQYF. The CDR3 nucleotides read TGTGCCAGCAGCTCCATAGATACGCAGTATTTT.

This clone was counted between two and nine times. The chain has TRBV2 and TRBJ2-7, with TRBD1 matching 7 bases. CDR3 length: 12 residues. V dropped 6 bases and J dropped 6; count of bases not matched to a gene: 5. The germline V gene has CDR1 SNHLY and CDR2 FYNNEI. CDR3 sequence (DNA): TGTGCCAGCAGGCCCCCAGGGGGCGAGCAGTACTTC. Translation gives CASRPPGGEQYF.

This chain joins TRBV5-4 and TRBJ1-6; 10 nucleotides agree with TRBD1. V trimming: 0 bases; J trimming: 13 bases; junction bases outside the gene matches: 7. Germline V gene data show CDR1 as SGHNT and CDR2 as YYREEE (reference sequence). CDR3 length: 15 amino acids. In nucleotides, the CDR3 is TGTGCCAGCAGCTTGGTTGGGACAGGGGAGGGGCCCCTCCACTTT. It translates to CASSLVGTGEGPLHF. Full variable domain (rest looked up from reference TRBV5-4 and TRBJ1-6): ETGVTQSPTHLIKTRGQQVTLRCSSQSGHNTVSWYQQALGQGPQFIFQYYREEENGRGNFPPRFSGLQFPNYSSELNVNALELDDSALYLCASSLVGTGEGPLHFGNGTRLTVT.

CDR3: CAITRRTSGPLWTQYF. CDR3 nucleotides: TGTGCCATCACACGGAGGACTAGCGGGCCCTTATGGACCCAGTACTTC. The chain combines TRBV6-9 with TRBJ2-5; the match to TRBD2 covers 11 bases. Germline CDR1 MNHGY, CDR2 SVAAGI. The J segment lost 7 bases and the V segment lost 10 bases, leaving 17 bases of the junction unmatched. This CDR3 region has 16 residues.

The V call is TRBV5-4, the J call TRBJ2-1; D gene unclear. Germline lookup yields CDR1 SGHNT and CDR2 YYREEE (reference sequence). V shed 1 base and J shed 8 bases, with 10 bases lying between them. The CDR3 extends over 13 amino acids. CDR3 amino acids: CASSLSRSDEQFF. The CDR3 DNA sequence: TGTGCCAGCAGCTTGAGTCGTTCGGATGAGCAGTTCTTC.

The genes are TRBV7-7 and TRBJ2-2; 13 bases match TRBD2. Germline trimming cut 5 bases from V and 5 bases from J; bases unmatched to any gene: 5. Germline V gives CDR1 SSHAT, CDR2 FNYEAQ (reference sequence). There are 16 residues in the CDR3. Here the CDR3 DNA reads TGTGCCAGCAGCCCCGGGGGACTAGCGGGGACCGGGGAGCTGTTTTTT. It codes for CASSPGGLAGTGELFF.

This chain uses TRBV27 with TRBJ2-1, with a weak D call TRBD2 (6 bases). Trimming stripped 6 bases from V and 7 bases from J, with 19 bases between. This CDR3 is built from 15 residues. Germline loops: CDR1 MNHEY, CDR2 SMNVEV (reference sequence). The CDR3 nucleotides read TGTGCCAGCAGGGTCGGTAATAGCGGCTTAAATGAGCAGTTCTTC. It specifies CASRVGNSGLNEQFF.

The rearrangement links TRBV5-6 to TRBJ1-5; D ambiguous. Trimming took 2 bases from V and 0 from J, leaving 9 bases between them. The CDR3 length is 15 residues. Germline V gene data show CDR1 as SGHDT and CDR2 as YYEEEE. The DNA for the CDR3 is TGTGCCAGCAGCTTTTGGCCATATAGCAATCAGCCCCAGCATTTT. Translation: CASSFWPYSNQPQHF.

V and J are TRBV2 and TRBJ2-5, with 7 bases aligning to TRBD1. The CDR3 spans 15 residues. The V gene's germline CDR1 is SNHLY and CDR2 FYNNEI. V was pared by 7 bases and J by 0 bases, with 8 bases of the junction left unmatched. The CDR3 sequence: CASIRGDRNQETQYF. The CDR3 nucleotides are TGTGCCAGCATTCGAGGGGACAGAAACCAAGAGACCCAGTACTTC.

CDR3 protein: CASSRDRSNYGYTF. CDR3 bases: TGTGCCAGTAGTAGGGACAGGTCTAACTATGGCTACACCTTC. The J gene is TRBJ1-2, the V gene TRBV19; 8 bases map to TRBD1. The junction had 1 base not matched to a gene; V was cut back by 4 bases and J by 0 bases. The germline V gene has CDR1 LNHDA and CDR2 SQIVND (reference sequence). The CDR3 is made up of 14 amino acids.

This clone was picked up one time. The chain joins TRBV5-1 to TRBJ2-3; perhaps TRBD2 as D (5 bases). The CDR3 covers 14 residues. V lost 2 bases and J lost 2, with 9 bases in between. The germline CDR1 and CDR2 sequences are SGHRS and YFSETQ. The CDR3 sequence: CASSLEGNTDTQYF. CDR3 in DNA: TGCGCCAGCAGCTTAGAGGGAAACACAGATACGCAGTATTTT.

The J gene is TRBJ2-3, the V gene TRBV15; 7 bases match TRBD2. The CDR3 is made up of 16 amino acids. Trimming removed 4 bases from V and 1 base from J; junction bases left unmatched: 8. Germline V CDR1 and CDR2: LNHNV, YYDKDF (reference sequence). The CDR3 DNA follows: TGTGCCACCAGCACTCTTAGTGGGGGGGGCACAGATACGCAGTATTTT. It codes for CATSTLSGGGTDTQYF.

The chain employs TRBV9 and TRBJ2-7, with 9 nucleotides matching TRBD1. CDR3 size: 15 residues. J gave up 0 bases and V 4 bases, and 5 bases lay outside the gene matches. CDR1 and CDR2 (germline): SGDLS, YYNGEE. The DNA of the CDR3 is TGTGCCAGCAGCCCCGGGACAGGGATCTCCTACGAGCAGTACTTC. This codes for CASSPGTGISYEQYF.

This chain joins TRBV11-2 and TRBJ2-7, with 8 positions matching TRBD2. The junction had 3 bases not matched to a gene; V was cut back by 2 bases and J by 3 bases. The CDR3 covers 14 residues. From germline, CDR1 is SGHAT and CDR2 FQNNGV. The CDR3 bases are TGTGCCAGCAGCTTATGGACTAGCCTCTACGAGCAGTACTTC. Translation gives CASSLWTSLYEQYF.

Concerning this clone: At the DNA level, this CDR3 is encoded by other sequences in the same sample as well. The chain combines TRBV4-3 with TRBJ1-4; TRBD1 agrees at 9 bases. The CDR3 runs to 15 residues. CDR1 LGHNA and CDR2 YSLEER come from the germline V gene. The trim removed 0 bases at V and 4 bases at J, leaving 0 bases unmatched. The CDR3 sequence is CASSQEGQGNEKLFF. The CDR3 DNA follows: TGCGCCAGCAGCCAAGAGGGACAGGGTAATGAAAAACTGTTTTTT.

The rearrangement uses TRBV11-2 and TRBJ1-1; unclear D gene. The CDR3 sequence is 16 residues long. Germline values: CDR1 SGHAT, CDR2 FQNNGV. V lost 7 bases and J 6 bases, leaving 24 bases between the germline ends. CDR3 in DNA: TGTGCCAGCAAGGGAAATCGAGGTCCTCCCGGGGCTGAAGCTTTCTTT. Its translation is CASKGNRGPPGAEAFF.

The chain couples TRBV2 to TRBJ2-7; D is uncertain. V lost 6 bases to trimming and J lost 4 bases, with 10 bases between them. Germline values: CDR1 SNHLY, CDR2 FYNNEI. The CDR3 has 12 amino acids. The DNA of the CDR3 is TGTGCCAGCAGCTCCTACCGGTACGAGCAGTACTTC. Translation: CASSSYRYEQYF.

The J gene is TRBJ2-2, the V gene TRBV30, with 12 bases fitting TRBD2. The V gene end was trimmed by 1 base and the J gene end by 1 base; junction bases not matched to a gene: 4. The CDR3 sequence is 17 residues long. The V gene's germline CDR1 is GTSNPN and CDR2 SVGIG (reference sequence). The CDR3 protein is CAWSALLAGGNTGELFF. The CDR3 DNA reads TGTGCCTGGAGTGCCTTACTAGCGGGGGGGAACACCGGGGAGCTGTTTTTT.

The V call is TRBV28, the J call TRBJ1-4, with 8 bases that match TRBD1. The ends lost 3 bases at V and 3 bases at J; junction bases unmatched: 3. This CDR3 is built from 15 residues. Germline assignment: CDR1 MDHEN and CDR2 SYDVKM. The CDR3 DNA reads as TGTGCCAGCAGTTTGGACAGGGCGGCTAATGAAAAACTGTTTTTT. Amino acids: CASSLDRAANEKLFF.